Below, 19 T cell receptor beta chains from the same sample are listed, as sequenced in a study of cytomegalovirus exposure and HLA in healthy donors. The PCR ran on 60 Vbeta and 13 Jbeta primers. The table came from immunoSEQ multiplex PCR; TCRdb's copy has only in-frame clones and leaves some out. This sample's clone table lists some 110,000 clones. The sequencing sample was made of PBMCs. The receptors come from a man aged 25-45 years in good health and CMV-seronegative.

The chain is built from TRBV6-5 and TRBJ2-7, with TRBD1 matching over 12 bases. The germline gives CDR1 MNHEY, CDR2 SVGAGI. This CDR3 spans 15 amino acids. Trimming removed 6 bases from V and 0 bases from J; junction bases left unmatched: 3. The CDR3 DNA reads TGTGCCAGCAGCAGGGACAGGGGGCCCTCCTACGAGCAGTACTTC. Protein product: CASSRDRGPSYEQYF.

For the CDR3, the DNA is TGTGCCAGCAGTGCCGAACCGGGACAGTATAGCAATCAGCCCCAGCATTTT. This translates into CASSAEPGQYSNQPQHF. The chain couples TRBV6-1 to TRBJ1-5, with TRBD1 matching 7 bases. This CDR3 has 17 amino acids. In germline, CDR1 is MNHNS, CDR2 SASEGT. With 4 bases clipped from V and 0 bases from J, the junction kept 9 bases outside the gene matches.

The chain joins TRBV10-3 to TRBJ2-5, with D possibly being TRBD1 (6 bases). The CDR3 is 17 residues long. CDR1 is ENHRY and CDR2 is SYGVKD in the germline V gene. V was trimmed by 6 bases and J by 4 bases, leaving 24 bases between them. CDR3 sequence: CAISALRDTYFGETQYF. CDR3 DNA: TGTGCCATCAGCGCCCTCCGGGACACCTACTTTGGAGAGACCCAGTACTTC.

The chain links TRBV11-2 to TRBJ1-4, with 9 bases matching TRBD1. Germline trimming cut 5 bases from V and 8 bases from J; bases unmatched to any gene: 6. Germline CDR1 and CDR2: SGHAT and FQNNGV. The CDR3 is made up of 14 amino acids. The CDR3 sequence is CASSKGQGEEKLFF. The CDR3 DNA sequence: TGTGCCAGCAGCAAGGGACAGGGAGAGGAAAAACTGTTTTTT.

The chain carries TRBV2 and TRBJ1-5; D uncertain. The CDR3 length is 15 residues. CDR1 is SNHLY, CDR2 FYNNEI, per germline. V was clipped by 7 bases and J by 2 bases, with 15 bases between them. This CDR3 reads CASKEEARGNQPQHF. The CDR3 DNA reads TGTGCCAGCAAGGAGGAGGCTAGGGGCAATCAGCCCCAGCATTTT.

The chain employs TRBV7-2 and TRBJ2-5, with 15 bases aligning to TRBD2. The CDR3 contains 16 residues. V was pared by 5 bases and J by 2 bases, with 3 bases of the junction left unmatched. Per germline, CDR1 SGHTA and CDR2 FQGNSA. The CDR3 is CASSPGLAGGQETQYF. In DNA form, the CDR3 reads TGTGCCAGCAGCCCGGGACTAGCGGGGGGTCAAGAGACCCAGTACTTC. Full variable domain (remainder filled in from reference TRBV7-2 and TRBJ2-5): GAGVSQSPSNKVTEKGKDVELRCDPISGHTALYWYRQSLGQGLEFLIYFQGNSAPDKSGLPSDRFSAERTGGSVSTLTIQRTQQEDSAVYLCASSPGLAGGQETQYFGPGTRLLVL.

This chain joins TRBV6-1 and TRBJ1-1; weak D call: TRBD1 (6 bases). Per the germline V gene, CDR1 is MNHNS and CDR2 is SASEGT. Trimming cost V 10 bases and J 1 base, with 16 bases left between them. This CDR3 region has 14 residues. The CDR3, as DNA: TGTGCCACCCCCTACGGGACACCGAACACTGAAGCTTTCTTT. As protein: CATPYGTPNTEAFF.

The V gene is TRBV29-1, the J gene TRBJ1-1, with D perhaps TRBD1 (5 bases). The V end lost 6 bases, the J end lost 3 bases, and 14 bases lay between the germline ends. The germline V gene encodes CDR1 SQVTM and CDR2 ANQGSEA. This CDR3 is 13 amino acids long. The CDR3, as DNA: TGCAGCGTAAGAATCAGGGAGGACACTGAAGCTTTCTTT. It is translated as CSVRIREDTEAFF.

The V and J genes are TRBV2 and TRBJ2-5; 7 bases match TRBD2. The DNA end is more similar to TRBJ2-7, so the J call may be wrong. CDR3 length equals 12 residues. CDR1 and CDR2 from the germline V gene are SNHLY and FYNNEI. This CDR3 is CAGRRGGTEQYF. DNA for the CDR3: TGTGCCGGGAGGCGGGGAGGGACCGAGCAGTACTTC.

V is TRBV7-9 and J is TRBJ2-7; D possibly corresponds to TRBD1 (5 bases). Germline V gene data show CDR1 as SEHNR and CDR2 as FQNEAQ (reference sequence). Trimming removed 4 bases at V and 2 bases at J, with 9 bases between. The CDR3 sequence is 13 residues long. The CDR3 region is CASSSVGPYEQYF. The CDR3 DNA follows: TGTGCCAGCAGCTCTGTGGGGCCCTACGAGCAGTACTTC.

V gene TRBV11-3 combines with J gene TRBJ2-2; D not certain. Germline lookup yields CDR1 SGHNT and CDR2 YENEEA. The CDR3 length is 14 residues. The V and J ends lost 3 bases and 3 bases respectively, with 8 bases between them. The CDR3 sequence: CASSFDGYTGELFF. For the CDR3, the DNA is TGTGCCAGCAGCTTCGACGGGTACACCGGGGAGCTGTTTTTT.

The gene calls are TRBV5-1 and TRBJ2-5; weak D call: TRBD1 (5 bases). The CDR3 is made up of 13 amino acids. Germline CDR1 reads SGHRS; CDR2 reads YFSETQ. The V and J ends lost 0 bases and 5 bases respectively, with 8 bases between them. DNA for the CDR3: TGCGCCAGCAGCTTGGCAGGGTTCGAGACCCAGTACTTC. This sequence encodes CASSLAGFETQYF.

V usage is TRBV7-8 and J usage is TRBJ2-7; D perhaps matches TRBD2 (5 bases). Germline CDR1 SGHVS, CDR2 FQNEAQ. The CDR3 is 13 residues long. Trimming shortened V by 3 bases and J by 0 bases, and 6 bases separated the two germline ends. The CDR3 sequence: CASSLRASYEQYF. The CDR3 nucleotides are TGTGCCAGCAGCTTGCGGGCCTCCTACGAGCAGTACTTC. Looking up the rest from reference TRBV7-8 and TRBJ2-7 gives the full variable domain: GAGVSQSPRYKVAKRGQDVALRCDPISGHVSLFWYQQALGQGPEFLTYFQNEAQLDKSGLPSDRFFAERPEGSVSTLKIQRTQQEDSAVYLCASSLRASYEQYFGPGTRLTVT.

This chain connects TRBV19 to TRBJ2-5; 15 nucleotides match TRBD2. The CDR3 sequence is 16 residues long. J was trimmed by 4 bases and V by 3 bases; bases with no gene match: 3. Germline V gene sequence: CDR1 LNHDA, CDR2 SQIVND (reference sequence). This chain's CDR3 is CASSMGLAGGRETQYF. The CDR3 DNA follows: TGTGCCAGTAGTATGGGACTAGCGGGGGGCCGAGAGACCCAGTACTTC.

The chain employs TRBV2 and TRBJ2-7; D possibly corresponds to TRBD1 (5 bases). V was cut by 7 bases and J by 6 bases, with 16 bases left in between. The CDR3 has 13 residues. Germline V gene sequence: CDR1 SNHLY, CDR2 FYNNEI. This CDR3 is CASNQGFTSEQYF. The DNA for the CDR3 is TGTGCCAGCAACCAGGGTTTCACGTCCGAGCAGTACTTC. Supplemented by reference TRBV2 and TRBJ2-7, the full variable domain reads EPEVTQTPSHQVTQMGQEVILRCVPISNHLYFYWYRQILGQKVEFLVSFYNNEISEKSEIFDDQFSVERPDGSNFTLKIRSTKLEDSAMYFCASNQGFTSEQYFGPGTRLTVT.

The rearrangement uses TRBV7-2 and TRBJ1-5, with a tentative D call TRBD1 (5 bases). This CDR3 region has 17 residues. The V gene's germline CDR1 is SGHTA and CDR2 FQGNSA. Trimming took off 5 bases at V and 5 bases at J, with 22 bases between the two ends. Here the CDR3 reads CASSPRAGLGAHQPQHF. As DNA, the CDR3 is TGTGCCAGCAGCCCCCGTGCGGGGTTAGGGGCGCATCAGCCCCAGCATTTT.

The V gene is TRBV6-5, the J gene TRBJ2-5, with D perhaps TRBD1 (6 bases). The CDR3 covers 15 residues. Germline V lookup: CDR1 MNHEY, CDR2 SVGAGI. Between the trimmed V and J ends, which lost 5 bases and 5 bases, there was a span of 18 bases. As DNA, the CDR3 is TGTGCCAGCAGTGGTACAGGGATCGAATCGGAGACCCAGTACTTC. Protein: CASSGTGIESETQYF.

The chain couples TRBV5-1 to TRBJ2-5; the D gene is possibly TRBD1 (6 bases). The CDR3 length is 15 residues. V was trimmed by 0 bases and J by 0 bases, leaving 9 bases between them. CDR1 and CDR2 from the germline V gene are SGHRS and YFSETQ. The CDR3, as DNA: TGCGCCAGCAGCTTGGAGAGGGGGTACCAAGAGACCCAGTACTTC. Protein: CASSLERGYQETQYF.

V usage is TRBV5-1 and J usage is TRBJ2-5; 9 positions agree with TRBD2. The germline CDR1 and CDR2 sequences are SGHRS and YFSETQ. V was pared by 2 bases and J by 5 bases, with 19 bases of the junction left unmatched. CDR3 length: 19 residues. CDR3 DNA: TGCGCCAGCAGCTTACTCGCGGGGGGGCTGCGAGGTATTCGTGAGACCCAGTACTTC. Translating it yields CASSLLAGGLRGIRETQYF. The complete variable domain, with remaining parts taken from reference TRBV5-1 and TRBJ2-5, reads KAGVTQTPRYLIKTRGQQVTLSCSPISGHRSVSWYQQTPGQGLQFLFEYFSETQRNKGNFPGRFSGRQFSNSRSEMNVSTLELGDSALYLCASSLLAGGLRGIRETQYFGPGTRLLVL.